The next 24 T cell receptor beta chains were all read from a single sample in a study of T-cell reconstitution after alpha-beta-depleted transplantation in children. Unique molecular identifiers tagged the TCRbeta library. A single record per CDR3 protein comes from TCRdb applying MiXCR to the PCR reads. Altogether around 190,000 distinct CDR3 sequences are present, approximately 6.9% being singletons, with the ten largest covering 5% to 6.5%. The sample was PBMCs, taken before TCRalphabeta/CD19-depleted stem cell transplant. These receptors all stem from a boy aged 2 to 10 with acute lymphoblastic leukemia, due to receive a stem cell transplant.

This clonotype has at least ten counts. This chain links TRBV6-5 with TRBJ1-6, with TRBD1 as a possible D gene (5 bases). V lost 2 bases, J lost 7 bases, and 15 bases lay in between. This CDR3 region has 16 residues. CDR1 is MNHEY and CDR2 is SVGAGI in the germline V gene. CDR3 protein: CASSYGGRGGNSPLHF. CDR3 sequence (DNA): TGTGCCAGCAGTTACGGGGGACGGGGAGGGAATTCACCCCTCCACTTT.

There are many counts of this clonotype. The chain links TRBV5-5 to TRBJ2-1; 9 nucleotides line up with TRBD1. This CDR3 has 14 amino acids. The germline CDR1 and CDR2 sequences are SGHKS and YYEKEE (reference sequence). The junction had 7 bases not matched to a gene; V was cut back by 5 bases and J by 7 bases. In DNA form, the CDR3 reads TGTGCCAGCAGGGGCCTACAGGGGGCAAATGAGCAGTTCTTC. Amino acids: CASRGLQGANEQFF.

This clonotype was observed a handful of times. The chain employs TRBV7-2 and TRBJ2-5; TRBD2 matches 10 bases. J lost 5 bases, V lost 5 bases, and 8 bases had no gene match. The V gene's germline CDR1 is SGHTA and CDR2 FQGNSA. The CDR3 runs 15 residues. CDR3 in amino acids: CASSALAGEGETQYF. CDR3 coding DNA: TGTGCCAGCAGCGCGCTAGCGGGAGAGGGCGAGACCCAGTACTTC.

This clonotype was counted ten times or more. The chain is built from TRBV4-2 and TRBJ2-3; no firm D call. Trimming stripped 0 bases from V and 0 bases from J, with 13 bases between. Per germline, CDR1 LGHNA and CDR2 YNFKEQ. CDR3 size: 17 residues. The CDR3 loop reads CASSQEGRIHSTDTQYF. The CDR3 DNA sequence: TGTGCCAGCAGCCAAGAAGGGCGGATTCATAGCACAGATACGCAGTATTTT.

This clonotype was seen a handful of times. CDR3 residues: CASKQLAGGLLEQYF. CDR3 sequence (DNA): TGCGCCAGCAAACAGCTAGCGGGAGGCCTTTTGGAGCAGTACTTC. The chain is built from TRBV5-1 and TRBJ2-7; 11 positions agree with TRBD2. The V gene end was trimmed by 6 bases and the J gene end by 7 bases; junction bases not matched to a gene: 12. The CDR3 runs to 15 residues. Germline-derived CDR1 and CDR2 are SGHRS and YFSETQ.

This clonotype was recorded at least ten times. The genes are TRBV28 and TRBJ1-4; D is possibly TRBD1 (5 bases). The germline V gene encodes CDR1 MDHEN and CDR2 SYDVKM. The V gene lost 3 bases and the J gene lost 4 bases, with 9 bases spanning the gap. The CDR3 runs 14 residues. The CDR3 loop is CASSFHRRNEKLFF. The CDR3, as DNA: TGTGCCAGCAGTTTTCACAGGCGTAATGAAAAACTGTTTTTT.

This clonotype was found many times. The chain has TRBV28 and TRBJ2-5, with D possibly TRBD2 on 5 matching bases. The CDR3 spans 13 residues. The V and J ends lost 6 bases and 4 bases respectively, with 12 bases between them. The V gene's germline CDR1 is MDHEN and CDR2 SYDVKM. CDR3 sequence reads: CASRRTPLETQYF. The CDR3 DNA is TGTGCCAGCAGGAGGACTCCGTTAGAGACCCAGTACTTC.

The V and J genes are TRBV19 and TRBJ2-3; 7 nucleotides agree with TRBD2. Germline assignment: CDR1 LNHDA and CDR2 SQIVND (reference sequence). The CDR3 runs 16 residues. Unmatched junction bases numbered 8, after V lost 5 bases and J lost 0 bases. CDR3 protein: CASSSEARGSTDTQYF. The CDR3 DNA is TGTGCCAGTAGTTCCGAAGCGCGGGGGAGCACAGATACGCAGTATTTT.

This clonotype was seen repeatedly, ten times or more. The chain has TRBV20-1 and TRBJ2-3; perhaps D is TRBD1 or TRBD2 (5 bases each). The CDR3 is 15 residues long. The germline gives CDR1 DFQATT, CDR2 SNEGSKA (reference sequence). The ends were cut back, 0 bases at V and 2 bases at J, with 12 bases in the middle. DNA of the CDR3: TGCAGTGCTAGAGAATTTGGGACCTACACAGATACGCAGTATTTT. Its translation: CSAREFGTYTDTQYF.

The J gene is TRBJ2-3, the V gene TRBV7-2, with TRBD1 matching over 7 bases. CDR1 is SGHTA, CDR2 FQGNSA, per germline. The CDR3 spans 17 residues. The junction had 9 bases not matched to a gene; V was cut back by 1 base and J by 2 bases. Here the CDR3 reads CASSLGLQGEATDTQYF. CDR3 nucleotide sequence: TGTGCCAGCAGCTTAGGGCTTCAGGGGGAAGCCACAGATACGCAGTATTTT.

This clonotype was detected ten times or more. The V call is TRBV6-5, the J call TRBJ1-1; no definite D call. The CDR3 has 12 residues. V was pared by 5 bases and J by 1 base, with 5 bases between. Germline CDR1 and CDR2: MNHEY and SVGAGI. CDR3 bases: TGTGCCAGCAGTCACAGGAACACTGAAGCTTTCTTT. It yields the protein CASSHRNTEAFF.

This clonotype showed up many times. V gene TRBV29-1 combines with J gene TRBJ1-2; unclear D gene. Germline V gene data show CDR1 as SQVTM and CDR2 as ANQGSEA. Trimming cost V 1 base and J 6 bases, with 15 bases left between them. This CDR3 has 14 amino acids. The CDR3 is CSVEVEPSGDGYTF. As DNA, the CDR3 is TGCAGCGTTGAAGTAGAGCCCTCCGGGGATGGCTACACCTTC.

There are many counts of this clonotype. CDR3 DNA sequence: TGTGCCAGCAGCTTGGCGGGGAGCGGGACTCAGCCCCAGCATTTT. Translation gives CASSLAGSGTQPQHF. The gene calls are TRBV5-4 and TRBJ1-5, with a possible D match to TRBD1 (5 bases). V was clipped by 0 bases and J by 6 bases, with 13 bases between them. The V gene's germline CDR1 is SGHNT and CDR2 YYREEE (reference sequence). This CDR3 contains 15 residues.

This clonotype has a handful of counts. The genes are TRBV4-3 and TRBJ2-1; 8 nucleotides align to TRBD1. Trimming at V came to 1 base and at J to 8 bases, leaving 16 bases not matched to a gene. Looked up from germline, CDR1 is LGHNA and CDR2 is YSLEER. This CDR3 is built from 18 residues. CDR3 residues: CASSQVPLPQGAVDEQFF. The CDR3 DNA sequence: TGCGCCAGCAGCCAAGTTCCTCTTCCCCAGGGGGCTGTAGATGAGCAGTTCTTC.

The J gene is TRBJ2-1, the V gene TRBV27, with 9 bases aligning to TRBD2. Per the germline V gene, CDR1 is MNHEY and CDR2 is SMNVEV (reference sequence). This CDR3 region has 15 residues. Trimming at V came to 4 bases and at J to 5 bases, leaving 6 bases not matched to a gene. CDR3 loop: CASSYSGSHDNEQFF. The CDR3 DNA sequence: TGTGCCAGCAGTTATAGCGGGAGTCATGACAATGAGCAGTTCTTC.

This clonotype was observed at least ten times. The chain links TRBV7-2 to TRBJ2-7; 10 positions agree with TRBD1. The germline gives CDR1 SGHTA, CDR2 FQGNSA. The CDR3 extends over 14 amino acids. The V gene end was trimmed by 3 bases and the J gene end by 9 bases; junction bases not matched to a gene: 8. This CDR3 is CASSFGDRGLVQYF. The CDR3 DNA follows: TGTGCCAGCAGCTTTGGAGACAGGGGGCTAGTGCAGTACTTC.

This clonotype was recorded at least ten times. The rearrangement links TRBV20-1 to TRBJ2-3, with 8 bases that match TRBD2. The germline V gene encodes CDR1 DFQATT and CDR2 SNEGSKA (reference sequence). This CDR3 is built from 14 residues. V shed 2 bases and J 0 bases; nucleotides not matched to a gene: 1. The CDR3 protein is CSARTGGSTDTQYF. CDR3 coding DNA: TGCAGTGCTAGAACGGGAGGGAGCACAGATACGCAGTATTTT.

This clonotype was picked up a small number of times. The V and J genes are TRBV20-1 and TRBJ2-5; D is perhaps TRBD2 (5 bases). CDR1 and CDR2 from the germline V gene are DFQATT and SNEGSKA (reference sequence). The V end was cut by 3 bases, the J end by 2 bases, with 10 bases between. The CDR3 runs to 13 residues. CDR3 protein: CSASRTSQETQYF. The CDR3 DNA reads TGCAGTGCTAGCCGAACTAGTCAAGAGACCCAGTACTTC.

This clonotype was seen only a few times. The V and J genes are TRBV12-3 or TRBV12-4 and TRBJ2-5, with D unresolved. Trimming cost V 3 bases and J 4 bases, with 9 bases left between them. This CDR3 region has 13 residues. For the CDR3, the DNA is TGTGCCAGCAGTTTCGCCCGAGGAGAGACCCAGTACTTC. This sequence encodes CASSFARGETQYF.

This clonotype was seen repeatedly, ten times or more. V usage is TRBV5-6 and J usage is TRBJ2-1; 8 bases line up with TRBD2. Germline V gene lookup returns CDR1 SGHDT and CDR2 YYEEEE. V shed 0 bases, J shed 2 bases, and the junction held 4 bases outside the gene matches. The CDR3 covers 16 residues. The CDR3 bases are TGTGCCAGCAGCTTGGGTACTAGCGGCCCCTACAATGAGCAGTTCTTC. Translating gives CASSLGTSGPYNEQFF.

This clonotype was counted ten times or more. The chain is built from TRBV20-1 and TRBJ2-1; D is perhaps TRBD1 or TRBD2 (6 bases each). The V and J ends lost 0 bases and 8 bases respectively, with 23 bases between them. CDR3 length: 17 residues. Germline V gives CDR1 DFQATT, CDR2 SNEGSKA (reference sequence). CDR3 in amino acids: CSARDLGGQGVTDEQFF. The DNA for the CDR3 is TGCAGTGCTAGAGATCTCGGGGGCCAAGGGGTTACGGATGAGCAGTTCTTC.

This clonotype was seen many times. The genes are TRBV7-2 and TRBJ2-5; 9 positions agree with TRBD2. V shed 5 bases, J shed 5 bases, and the junction held 9 bases outside the gene matches. Germline-derived CDR1 and CDR2 are SGHTA and FQGNSA. The CDR3 length is 15 residues. The CDR3 DNA is TGTGCCAGCAGCCCCAATAGCGGGGGTTCCGAGACCCAGTACTTC. Its translation is CASSPNSGGSETQYF.

This clonotype occurred a few times. The gene calls are TRBV7-8 and TRBJ1-2; TRBD1 might be the D (6 bases). Trimming shortened V by 5 bases and J by 5 bases, and 15 bases separated the two germline ends. This CDR3 region has 14 residues. Germline V lookup: CDR1 SGHVS, CDR2 FQNEAQ. This CDR3 is CASSPLGRGYGYTF. For the CDR3, the DNA is TGTGCCAGCAGCCCGCTAGGGAGGGGGTATGGCTACACCTTC.

This clonotype was seen at least ten times. The chain couples TRBV20-1 to TRBJ1-6; TRBD1 might be the D (6 bases). CDR3 length: 15 residues. The ends were cut back, 5 bases at V and 8 bases at J, with 19 bases in the middle. The germline CDR1 and CDR2 sequences are DFQATT and SNEGSKA (reference sequence). DNA for the CDR3: TGCAGTGCTGACACTCCGGGGGCCCGGGATTCACCCCTCCACTTT. Its protein product is CSADTPGARDSPLHF.